This T cell receptor (beta chain) derives from a study of blood T cell repertoires in COVID-19. Study-level background: The analysed material was cDNA or gDNA that came from T cells, B-cell-depleted T cells, or PBMCs.

This clone appeared once. In the source study's methods: Estimation of nucleated cell counts relied on the amplification of reference gene primers. Sequencing was performed with immunoSEQ multiplex PCR; in TCRdb, only in-frame clones are kept and a portion is missing. The DNA gave D and trimming, while V, J and clone size come from that table. Of 200,000 or so clones in the sample, about nine tenths were seen once. Deletions cut 5 bases from V and 8 bases from J, with 10 bases between. Germline V gene lookup returns CDR1 GTSNPN and CDR2 SVGIG (reference sequence). This CDR3 comprises 11 residues. The source material was peripheral blood. The TCR originated in a man in his 60s who had recovered from COVID-19. This rearrangement joins TRBV30 to TRBJ2-1; a weak D match, TRBD1 (5 bases). Written as DNA, the CDR3 is TGTGCCTGGGGCGTGGGGCATGAGCAGTTCTTC. Protein: CAWGVGHEQFF.